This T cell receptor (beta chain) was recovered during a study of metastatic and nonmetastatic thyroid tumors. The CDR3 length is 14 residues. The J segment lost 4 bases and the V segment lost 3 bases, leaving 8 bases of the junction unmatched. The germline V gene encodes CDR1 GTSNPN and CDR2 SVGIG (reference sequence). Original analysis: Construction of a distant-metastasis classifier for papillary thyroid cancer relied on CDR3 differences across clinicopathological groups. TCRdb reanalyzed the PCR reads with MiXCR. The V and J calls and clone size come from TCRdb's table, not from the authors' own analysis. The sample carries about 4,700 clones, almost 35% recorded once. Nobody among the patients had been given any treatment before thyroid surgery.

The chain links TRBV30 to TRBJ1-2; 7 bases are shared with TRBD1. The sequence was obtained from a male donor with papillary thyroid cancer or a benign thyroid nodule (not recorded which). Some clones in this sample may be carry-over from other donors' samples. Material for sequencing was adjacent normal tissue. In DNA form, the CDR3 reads TGTGCCTGGAGGGATGACAGGGTCCCCTATGGCTACACCTTC. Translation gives CAWRDDRVPYGYTF.